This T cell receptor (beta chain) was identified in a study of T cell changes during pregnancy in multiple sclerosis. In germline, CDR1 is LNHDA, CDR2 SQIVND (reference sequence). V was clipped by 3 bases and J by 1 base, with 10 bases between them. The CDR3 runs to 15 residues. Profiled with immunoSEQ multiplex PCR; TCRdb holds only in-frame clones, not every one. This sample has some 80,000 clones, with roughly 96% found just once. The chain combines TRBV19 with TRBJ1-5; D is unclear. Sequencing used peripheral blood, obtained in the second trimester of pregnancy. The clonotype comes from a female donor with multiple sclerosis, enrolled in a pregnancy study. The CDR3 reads CASSIAQNSNQPQHF. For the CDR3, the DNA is TGTGCCAGTAGTATCGCCCAGAACAGCAATCAGCCCCAGCATTTT.